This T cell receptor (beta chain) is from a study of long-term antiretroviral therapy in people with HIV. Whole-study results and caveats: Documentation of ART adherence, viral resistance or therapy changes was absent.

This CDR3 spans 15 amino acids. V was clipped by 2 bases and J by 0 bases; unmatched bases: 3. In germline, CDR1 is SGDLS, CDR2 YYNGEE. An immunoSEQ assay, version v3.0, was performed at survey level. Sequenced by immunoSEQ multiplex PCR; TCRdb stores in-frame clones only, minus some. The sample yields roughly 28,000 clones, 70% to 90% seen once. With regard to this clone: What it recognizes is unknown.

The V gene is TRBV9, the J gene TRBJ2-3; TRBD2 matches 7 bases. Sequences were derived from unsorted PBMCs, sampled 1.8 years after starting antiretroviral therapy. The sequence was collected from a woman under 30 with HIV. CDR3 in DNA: TGTGCCAGCAGCGTGTCTAGCGGTAGCACAGATACGCAGTATTTT. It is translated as CASSVSSGSTDTQYF.